Following are 23 T cell receptor beta chains from one sample sequenced in a study of cytomegalovirus exposure and HLA in healthy donors. The study ran its PCR with 60 Vbeta and 13 Jbeta primers. TCRdb's copy holds only in-frame clones and misses some; the assay was immunoSEQ multiplex PCR. This table has 250,000 or so clones, roughly four fifths appearing once. Material: PBMCs. The receptor source for this set is a woman aged 55-75 years in good health and CMV-seropositive.

CDR3 sequence: CASSLTGGRSNYGYTF. The CDR3 DNA follows: TGTGCCAGCAGCTTGACAGGGGGCAGATCTAACTATGGCTACACCTTC. This chain joins TRBV5-5 and TRBJ1-2; 9 bases are shared with TRBD1. Germline V lookup: CDR1 SGHKS, CDR2 YYEKEE (reference sequence). V lost 1 base and J lost 0; bases outside the gene matches: 4. CDR3 size: 16 residues.

This chain uses TRBV19 with TRBJ2-7; D not resolved. The CDR3 has 12 amino acids. Germline V gene sequence: CDR1 LNHDA, CDR2 SQIVND (reference sequence). V lost 9 bases, J lost 5 bases, and 14 bases lay in between. The CDR3 DNA sequence: TGTGCCAGCGGCCCGGGTTTACACGAGCAGTACTTC. This codes for CASGPGLHEQYF.

V is TRBV5-6 and J is TRBJ2-7, with 13 bases fitting TRBD2. This CDR3 contains 16 residues. Trimming at V came to 4 bases and at J to 5 bases, leaving 9 bases not matched to a gene. Germline CDR1 and CDR2: SGHDT and YYEEEE. CDR3 nucleotide sequence: TGTGCCAGCAGCCATAGACTAGCGGGGGGATATAACGAGCAGTACTTC. Its protein is CASSHRLAGGYNEQYF.

The V and J genes are TRBV6-5 and TRBJ2-2; a possible D gene is TRBD1 (5 bases). The CDR3 is 14 residues long. V shed 6 bases and J shed 7 bases, with 15 bases lying between them. CDR1 and CDR2 from the germline V gene are MNHEY and SVGAGI. The CDR3, as DNA: TGTGCCAGCAGCCCACACCCAGGGAACGGGGAGCTGTTTTTT. Translation: CASSPHPGNGELFF.

The genes are TRBV7-2 and TRBJ2-7, with 8 bases matching TRBD2. With 3 bases clipped from V and 4 bases from J, the junction kept 8 bases outside the gene matches. The CDR3 is 15 residues long. CDR1 and CDR2 from the germline V gene are SGHTA and FQGNSA. CDR3 DNA: TGTGCCAGCAGCTTCTCCGGGACTAGGGGTTACGAGCAGTACTTC. Protein product: CASSFSGTRGYEQYF.

The chain is built from TRBV18 and TRBJ1-1; TRBD1 agrees at 8 bases. The V gene end was trimmed by 0 bases and the J gene end by 7 bases; junction bases not matched to a gene: 4. This CDR3 is 14 amino acids long. Germline V gives CDR1 KGHSH, CDR2 LQKENI. The CDR3 DNA sequence: TGTGCCAGCTCACCACCGGGACAGGCATTTGAAGCTTTCTTT. Residues: CASSPPGQAFEAFF.

This chain links TRBV28 with TRBJ2-2; D uncertain. From germline, CDR1 is MDHEN and CDR2 SYDVKM. The CDR3 runs to 13 residues. V lost 7 bases, J lost 5 bases, and 11 bases lay in between. CDR3 residues: CASIRSGTGELFF. CDR3 in DNA: TGTGCCAGCATCCGGTCCGGGACCGGGGAGCTGTTTTTT.

This clone was counted once. A junction end diverges from the germline sequence, so it may reflect a read error. The genes are TRBV5-5 and TRBJ1-2; D not resolved. Germline assignment: CDR1 SGHKS and CDR2 YYEKEE (reference sequence). The CDR3 totals 12 residues. CDR3 loop: CASSLVLGFLAF. The CDR3 coding sequence is TGTGCCAGCAGCTTGGTCTTGGGCTTTCTCGCCTTC.

V gene TRBV6-5 combines with J gene TRBJ1-1; D uncertain. This CDR3 contains 12 residues. The germline CDR1 and CDR2 sequences are MNHEY and SVGAGI. Trimming shortened V by 4 bases and J by 3 bases, and 6 bases separated the two germline ends. The CDR3 DNA sequence: TGTGCCAGCAGTTTCCGGGACACTGAAGCTTTCTTT. Translation gives CASSFRDTEAFF.

About this clone itself: Other DNA sequences from this sample encode an identical CDR3 as well. This sequence joins TRBV5-6 and TRBJ1-5, with 11 bases fitting TRBD1. Germline CDR1 and CDR2: SGHDT and YYEEEE. After removal of 4 bases from V and 7 bases from J, the junction contained 7 bases not matched to a gene. The CDR3 runs 15 residues. The CDR3 bases are TGTGCCAGCAGCCTTGGACAGGGGGCAGGACAGCCCCAGCATTTT. As protein: CASSLGQGAGQPQHF.

This clone turned up a few times. The chain combines TRBV6-5 with TRBJ2-1; D perhaps matches TRBD2 (6 bases). V dropped 7 bases and J dropped 6 bases, with 16 bases sitting between them. This CDR3 has 14 residues. The germline CDR1 and CDR2 sequences are MNHEY and SVGAGI. The CDR3, as DNA: TGTGCCAGCACGGGCGGGACCCCCCTCAATGAGCAGTTCTTC. Its protein is CASTGGTPLNEQFF.

The V and J genes are TRBV27 and TRBJ2-7; TRBD2 matches 7 bases. The CDR3 length is 13 residues. CDR1 MNHEY and CDR2 SMNVEV come from the germline V gene (reference sequence). V dropped 10 bases and J dropped 0; count of bases not matched to a gene: 6. The CDR3 coding sequence is TGTGCCACTACAAGCGGGAACTCCTACGAGCAGTACTTC. This codes for CATTSGNSYEQYF.

This chain links TRBV9 with TRBJ1-1, with 9 bases aligning to TRBD1. The CDR3 totals 15 residues. Germline CDR1 and CDR2: SGDLS and YYNGEE. Trimming cost V 3 bases and J 3 bases; bases outside gene matches: 6. The CDR3 coding sequence is TGTGCCAGCAGCGGCCTCGGGACAGGGTACACTGAAGCTTTCTTT. Encoded protein: CASSGLGTGYTEAFF.

The chain joins TRBV5-4 to TRBJ1-1; D might be TRBD1 (5 bases). This CDR3 region has 16 residues. The V and J ends lost 0 bases and 0 bases respectively, with 12 bases between them. Germline V gives CDR1 SGHNT, CDR2 YYREEE (reference sequence). The CDR3 is CASSLGGAGMNTEAFF. The DNA for the CDR3 is TGTGCCAGCAGCTTGGGTGGTGCAGGGATGAACACTGAAGCTTTCTTT.

The chain couples TRBV29-1 to TRBJ1-2; 8 positions agree with TRBD1. V lost 2 bases and J lost 6; bases outside the gene matches: 11. Germline CDR1 and CDR2: SQVTM and ANQGSEA. This CDR3 has 15 residues. The CDR3 here is CSVESGGRGPDGYTF. The CDR3 DNA is TGCAGCGTTGAATCTGGTGGCAGGGGGCCAGATGGCTACACCTTC.

The chain joins TRBV7-9 to TRBJ1-5; 7 bases line up with TRBD1. V shed 4 bases, J shed 2 bases, and the junction held 8 bases outside the gene matches. The germline V gene encodes CDR1 SEHNR and CDR2 FQNEAQ (reference sequence). This CDR3 spans 16 amino acids. DNA for the CDR3: TGTGCCAGCAGCTCAGGGCAGGGGGTAGGCAATCAGCCCCAGCATTTT. Residues: CASSSGQGVGNQPQHF.

The J gene is TRBJ2-7, the V gene TRBV28, with D possibly being TRBD1 (6 bases). CDR1 MDHEN and CDR2 SYDVKM come from the germline V gene. The CDR3 loop spans 13 amino acids. Trimming left V 7 bases short and J 3 bases short, with 13 bases between. This chain's CDR3 is CASTGTPYYEQYF. CDR3 nucleotides: TGTGCCAGCACCGGGACACCCTACTACGAGCAGTACTTC.

DNA of the CDR3: TGCGCCAGCAGCTTGGGTACAGGGGGGAGCACTGAAGCTTTCTTT. Its protein product is CASSLGTGGSTEAFF. The chain is built from TRBV5-1 and TRBJ1-1; 8 bases fit TRBD1. The CDR3 sequence is 15 residues long. Germline V gives CDR1 SGHRS, CDR2 YFSETQ. Trimming removed 0 bases from V and 4 bases from J; junction bases left unmatched: 5.

The rearrangement uses TRBV5-6 and TRBJ2-3; D perhaps matches TRBD1 (5 bases). This CDR3 contains 13 residues. Germline CDR1 is SGHDT and CDR2 is YYEEEE. Trimming removed 3 bases from V and 6 bases from J, with 11 bases in between. In DNA, the CDR3 is TGTGCCAGCAGCTACACAGGCGCCGATACGCAGTATTTT. Its translation is CASSYTGADTQYF.

The V call is TRBV18, the J call TRBJ1-2; 8 bases map to TRBD1. With 5 bases clipped from V and 4 bases from J, the junction kept 3 bases outside the gene matches. The CDR3 is 13 amino acids. Germline V CDR1 and CDR2: KGHSH, LQKENI. Written as DNA, the CDR3 is TGTGCCAGCTCAGAAACAGGGGGCTATGGCTACACCTTC. Its translation is CASSETGGYGYTF.

The V and J genes are TRBV20-1 and TRBJ1-3; the D is unclear. The CDR3 is 11 residues long. Germline loops: CDR1 DFQATT, CDR2 SNEGSKA (reference sequence). The germline V and J ends were trimmed by 6 bases and 8 bases, with 11 bases remaining between them. CDR3 amino acids: CSAALVHTIYF. Written as DNA, the CDR3 is TGCAGTGCGGCCCTTGTGCACACCATATATTTT.

The chain employs TRBV4-2 and TRBJ1-5; D call uncertain. Germline CDR1 LGHNA, CDR2 YNFKEQ. The V end lost 0 bases, the J end lost 11 bases, and 17 bases lay between the germline ends. The CDR3 runs 15 residues. This chain's CDR3 is CASSQDTTGSWAQHF. CDR3 bases: TGTGCCAGCAGCCAAGACACGACGGGGTCGTGGGCCCAGCATTTT.

The rearrangement links TRBV29-1 to TRBJ1-2; 8 nucleotides agree with TRBD1. J was trimmed by 8 bases and V by 4 bases; bases with no gene match: 15. The CDR3 is 15 residues long. In germline, CDR1 is SQVTM, CDR2 ANQGSEA. DNA for the CDR3: TGCAGCGTTGTGGTTCAGGGGGCGAGCGAATTGGGCTACACCTTC. This translates into CSVVVQGASELGYTF.